Shown below are 12 T cell receptor beta chains from a single sample sequenced in a study of Ad26.COV2.S vaccination and SARS-CoV-2 variants. Assay used: immunoSEQ multiplex PCR; TCRdb lists only in-frame clones, some missing. The sample contains around 400,000 clones, about nine tenths of which appear only once. Treatment described: around 19 received Ad26.COV2.S at low or high dose, single or two shots; several received placebo; per-sample allocation not given. Day 63 after the first injection of vaccine or placebo was the sampling time. The starting material was peripheral blood, obtained in a trial of Ad26.COV2.S vaccine versus placebo. These receptors were collected from a person between 18 and 60 years old who received the Ad26.COV2.S COVID-19 vaccine or a placebo.

V gene TRBV28 combines with J gene TRBJ1-5; D might be TRBD1 (6 bases). The CDR3 covers 17 residues. CDR1 MDHEN and CDR2 SYDVKM come from the germline V gene. The ends were cut back, 7 bases at V and 1 base at J, with 20 bases in the middle. CDR3 DNA sequence: TGTGCCAGCAATCCTGTCAGGGGCGCAGGGAGCAATCAGCCCCAGCATTTT. Protein product: CASNPVRGAGSNQPQHF. The full variable domain, in which reference TRBV28 and TRBJ1-5 provide the parts outside the CDR3, is DVKVTQSSRYLVKRTGEKVFLECVQDMDHENMFWYRQDPGLGLRLIYFSYDVKMKEKGDIPEGYSVSREKKERFSLILESASTNQTSMYLCASNPVRGAGSNQPQHFGDGTRLSIL.

The chain couples TRBV15 to TRBJ1-6; D remains unclear. CDR3 size: 16 residues. V was trimmed by 0 bases and J by 4 bases, leaving 10 bases between them. Germline assignment: CDR1 LNHNV and CDR2 YYDKDF (reference sequence). The CDR3 sequence: CATSRDLGGYNSPLHF. In nucleotides, the CDR3 is TGTGCCACCAGCAGAGATCTAGGCGGTTATAATTCACCCCTCCACTTT. Looking up the rest from reference TRBV15 and TRBJ1-6 gives the full variable domain: DAMVIQNPRYQVTQFGKPVTLSCSQTLNHNVMYWYQQKSSQAPKLLFHYYDKDFNNEADTPDNFQSRRPNTSFCFLDIRSPGLGDTAMYLCATSRDLGGYNSPLHFGNGTRLTVT.

The chain joins TRBV29-1 to TRBJ2-7, with TRBD2 matching over 13 bases. Losses at the gene ends were 8 bases for V and 3 bases for J; bases not matched to a gene: 4. CDR1 SQVTM and CDR2 ANQGSEA come from the germline V gene. CDR3 length equals 13 residues. The CDR3 here is CSFRTSGSYEQYF. The CDR3 region has the DNA TGCAGCTTCCGGACTAGCGGGAGCTACGAGCAGTACTTC.

The gene calls are TRBV5-5 and TRBJ1-5; no clear D. The V gene lost 0 bases and the J gene lost 9 bases, with 16 bases spanning the gap. Germline CDR1 SGHKS, CDR2 YYEKEE (reference sequence). The CDR3 is 15 residues long. DNA for the CDR3: TGTGCCAGCAGCTTGGAGGTCTGGGGTGGTTGGCCCCAGCATTTT. Protein sequence: CASSLEVWGGWPQHF.

The rearrangement joins TRBV18 to TRBJ1-1, with D perhaps matching TRBD1 (5 bases). Germline V gene data show CDR1 as KGHSH and CDR2 as LQKENI. The CDR3 covers 12 residues. Trimming took off 3 bases at V and 10 bases at J, with 12 bases between the two ends. This CDR3 reads CASSPSMGGAFF. CDR3 DNA sequence: TGTGCCAGCTCACCGTCAATGGGGGGAGCTTTCTTT.

This clone was seen only once. The chain uses TRBV4-2 and TRBJ2-7; no definite D call. CDR3 length equals 13 residues. The ends were cut back, 3 bases at V and 2 bases at J, with 8 bases in the middle. Germline-derived CDR1 and CDR2 are LGHNA and YNFKEQ. In nucleotides, the CDR3 is TGTGCCAGCAGCCATGAGGCTACCTACGAGCAGTACTTC. Amino acid sequence: CASSHEATYEQYF.

This chain connects TRBV19 to TRBJ2-3; TRBD1 agrees at 9 bases. Germline V lookup: CDR1 LNHDA, CDR2 SQIVND (reference sequence). This CDR3 contains 16 residues. J lost 3 bases, V lost 6 bases, and 10 bases had no gene match. CDR3 amino acids: CASSSGTGSGTDTQYF. The CDR3 coding sequence is TGTGCCAGTAGCTCCGGGACAGGGAGTGGTACAGATACGCAGTATTTT.

The chain uses TRBV5-1 and TRBJ1-5; D is perhaps TRBD1 (5 bases). This CDR3 has 15 amino acids. V was cut by 4 bases and J by 7 bases, with 18 bases left in between. CDR1 is SGHRS, CDR2 YFSETQ, per germline. CDR3 in amino acids: CASSPDRGVGQPQHF. The CDR3 bases are TGCGCCAGCAGCCCTGACCGGGGGGTTGGGCAGCCCCAGCATTTT.

This rearrangement joins TRBV23-1 to TRBJ1-2; possibly TRBD1 for D (6 bases). TRBV23-1 belongs to the ORF category, with a function that is uncertain. The CDR3 length is 15 residues. V lost 2 bases, J lost 0 bases, and 10 bases lay in between. CDR3 amino acids: CASSQTGCSNYGYTF. In nucleotides, the CDR3 is TGCGCCAGCAGTCAAACAGGGTGTTCTAACTATGGCTACACCTTC.

On this clone: This CDR3 is also generated by other DNA sequences in the sample. V and J are TRBV9 and TRBJ2-3; D ambiguous. The CDR3 spans 14 residues. The V gene's germline CDR1 is SGDLS and CDR2 YYNGEE. Trimming took off 0 bases at V and 0 bases at J, with 5 bases between the two ends. As DNA, the CDR3 is TGTGCCAGCAGCGTAGCAGGTAGCACAGATACGCAGTATTTT. It translates to CASSVAGSTDTQYF.

This chain uses TRBV5-4 with TRBJ2-7; possibly TRBD1 for D (5 bases). This CDR3 has 14 residues. Germline loops: CDR1 SGHNT, CDR2 YYREEE (reference sequence). V gave up 3 bases and J gave up 0 bases, with 10 bases separating them. The CDR3, as DNA: TGTGCCAGCAGCTGGGGCGGTAACTCCTACGAGCAGTACTTC. Its protein product is CASSWGGNSYEQYF.

The chain uses TRBV29-1 and TRBJ2-1; 8 bases match TRBD2. From germline, CDR1 is SQVTM and CDR2 ANQGSEA. This CDR3 contains 13 residues. J gave up 0 bases and V 7 bases, and 2 bases lay outside the gene matches. CDR3 in amino acids: CSGLANSYNEQFF. The CDR3 DNA is TGCAGCGGACTAGCGAACTCCTACAATGAGCAGTTCTTC.